A selection of T cell receptor beta chains follows, all from one sample in a study of vaccination effects on CD4 cells after COVID-19. Their target antigens are unknown. TCRdb keeps only in-frame clones here, not all; method: immunoSEQ multiplex PCR. The sample contains tens of thousands of clones, 65% to 80% of which appear only once. Sequenced material: CD4+ T cells from PBMCs cultured with HCoV-NL63 spike peptides, taken before COVID-19 vaccination. Source of these receptors: a human donor who received a COVID-19 vaccine. CDR3s include the opening cysteine and the closing phenylalanine or tryptophan. Each record gives: V gene, D gene, J gene, clone size, CDR3 DNA, CDR3 protein. The D gene is left open where the match is weak. Size tells how often a clone was seen (once, few, many) or the class of an expanded clone, and some rows leave it out.

TRBV11-1	.	TRBJ2-5	.	TGTGCCAGCAGCCCGAGAGAAGGAGGACGCGGGACCCAGTACTTC	CASSPREGGRGTQYF
TRBV28	.	TRBJ1-1	.	TGTGCCAGCAAGCGGACAGTTAACACTGAAGCTTTCTTT	CASKRTVNTEAFF
TRBV30	TRBD1	TRBJ1-4	once	TGTGCCTGGACGACAGGGGGCAGGGAAAAACTGTTTTTT	CAWTTGGREKLFF
TRBV5-4	.	TRBJ2-1	.	TGTGCCAGCAGCCCCGGAGGCCAGTCCTCCTACAATGAGCAGTTCTTC	CASSPGGQSSYNEQFF
TRBV6-4	.	TRBJ1-2	.	TGTGCCAGCAGTGAGAGTTTCGGCTATGGCTACACCTTC	CASSESFGYGYTF
TRBV7-2	.	TRBJ1-4	once	TGTGCCAGCAGCTTAGGGCCAGGACTGTTTGAAAAACTGTTTTTT	CASSLGPGLFEKLFF
TRBV5-1	.	TRBJ2-2	.	TGCGCCAGCAGCCCGCCTGGCAGGGCGAACACCGGGGAGCTGTTTTTT	CASSPPGRANTGELFF
TRBV3-1/TRBV3-2	.	TRBJ1-3	.	TGTGCCAGCAGCCCCCGCGGAGATTCTGGAAACACCATATATTTT	CASSPRGDSGNTIYF
TRBV3-1/TRBV3-2	TRBD1	TRBJ1-6	few	TGTGCCAGCAGTCCCCCGACAGGGGTGAATTCACCCCTCCACTTT	CASSPPTGVNSPLHF
TRBV7-9	TRBD2	TRBJ2-3	.	TGTGCCTGTAGCGGGGGGATTTCAGATACGCAGTATTTT	CACSGGISDTQYF
TRBV6-1	.	TRBJ1-5	.	TGTGCCAGCAGTGAAGAAAACAGGGCACCTTACAATCAGCCCCAGCATTTT	CASSEENRAPYNQPQHF
TRBV7-9	.	TRBJ2-4	.	TGTGCCAGCAGCCTAGAGACAGGAGCCAAAAACATTCAGTACTTC	CASSLETGAKNIQYF